This TCR beta chain stems from a study of OX40 agonist ivuxolimab in advanced cancers. Study-wide context: Partial responses were observed in three patients, of whom one had hepatocellular carcinoma and two had cutaneous melanoma.

Profiled with immunoSEQ multiplex PCR; TCRdb holds only in-frame clones, not every one. This table holds around 18,000 clones, roughly 88% found once. Germline V gene sequence: CDR1 ENHRY, CDR2 SYGVKD. This CDR3 is built from 15 residues. V shed 6 bases and J 7 bases; nucleotides not matched to a gene: 10. Study conclusions and caveats: The CD4+ and CD8+ T cells in the blood had expanded clonally by week 6 at 0.1 to 3.0 mg/kg.

Comment on this clone: The antigen is undetermined.

The chain uses TRBV10-3 and TRBJ1-1; the match to TRBD1 covers 11 bases. The source was CD4+ or CD8+ T cells sorted from blood, collected in a trial of the OX40 agonist ivuxolimab. This TCR derives from an adult with an advanced solid tumor such as melanoma, head and neck, liver or kidney cancer. Here the CDR3 DNA reads TGTGCCATCAGACCGGGACAGGGGGGATCGCTTGAAGCTTTCTTT. Its protein product is CAIRPGQGGSLEAFF.